Sequencing of this T cell receptor beta chain was carried out in a study of T cell repertoires in cytomegalovirus infection. At the level of the study: An indication of both CMV infection and matching HLA type came from public TCR beta signatures.

One entry per CDR3 protein, called by TCRdb with MiXCR from the reads. The profile covers around 320,000 distinct CDR3 sequences, with around 9.5% appearing a single time and roughly 4% taken by the ten largest. This clonotype was seen many times. Its target is not known. In germline, CDR1 is MNHNS, CDR2 SASEGT. The ends lost 7 bases at V and 3 bases at J; junction bases unmatched: 3. This CDR3 has 13 amino acids. The study's findings and limits: Of the TCR beta families, the public ones yielded a cumulative frequency that identified carriers of CMV plus the relevant HLA. Clonotype analysis showed dominance of the ex vivo response by HLA-C-restricted CMV-specific TCR beta clonotypes.

V gene TRBV6-1 combines with J gene TRBJ2-7; 10 nucleotides match TRBD1. The source of this sequence is a human donor in good health (CMV status not recorded). Some clones in this sample may be carry-over from other donors' samples. Material: PBMCs. CDR3 residues: CASNRDRGYEQYF. DNA for the CDR3: TGTGCCAGCAATCGGGACAGGGGCTACGAGCAGTACTTC.